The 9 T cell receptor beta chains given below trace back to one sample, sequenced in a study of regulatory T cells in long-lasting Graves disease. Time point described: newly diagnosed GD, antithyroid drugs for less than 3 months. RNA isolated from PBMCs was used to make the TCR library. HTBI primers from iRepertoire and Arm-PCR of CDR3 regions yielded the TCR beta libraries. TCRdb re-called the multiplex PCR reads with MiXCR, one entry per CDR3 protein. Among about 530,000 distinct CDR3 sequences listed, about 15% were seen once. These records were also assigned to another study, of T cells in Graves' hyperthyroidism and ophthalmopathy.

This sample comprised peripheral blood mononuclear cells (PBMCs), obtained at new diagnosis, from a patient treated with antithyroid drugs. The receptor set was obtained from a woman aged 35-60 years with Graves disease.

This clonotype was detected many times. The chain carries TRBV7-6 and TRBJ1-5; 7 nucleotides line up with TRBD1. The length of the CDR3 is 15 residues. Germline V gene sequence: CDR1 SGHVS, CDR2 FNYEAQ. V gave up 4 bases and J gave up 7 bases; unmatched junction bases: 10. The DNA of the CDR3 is TGTGCCAGCAGCTCATCGGGCAGGGGGTACCAGCCCCAGCATTTT. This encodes CASSSSGRGYQPQHF.

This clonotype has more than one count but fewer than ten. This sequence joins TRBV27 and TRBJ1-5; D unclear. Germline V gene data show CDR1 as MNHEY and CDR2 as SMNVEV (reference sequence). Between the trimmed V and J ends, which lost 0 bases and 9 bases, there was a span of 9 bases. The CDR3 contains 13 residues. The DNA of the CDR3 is TGTGCCAGCAGTTTATCTCCTCGGCGGCCCCAGCATTTT. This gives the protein CASSLSPRRPQHF.

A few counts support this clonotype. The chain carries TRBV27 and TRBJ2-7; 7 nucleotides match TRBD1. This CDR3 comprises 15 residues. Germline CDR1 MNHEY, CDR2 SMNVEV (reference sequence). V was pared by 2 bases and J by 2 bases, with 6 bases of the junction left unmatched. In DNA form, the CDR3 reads TGTGCCAGCAGTTTAGTGTCCGACAGGGCCTACGAGCAGTACTTC. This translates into CASSLVSDRAYEQYF.

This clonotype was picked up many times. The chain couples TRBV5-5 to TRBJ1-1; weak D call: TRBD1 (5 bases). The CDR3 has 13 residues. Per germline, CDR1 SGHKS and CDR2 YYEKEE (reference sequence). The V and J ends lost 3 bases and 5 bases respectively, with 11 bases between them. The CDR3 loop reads CASSWGRGTEAFF. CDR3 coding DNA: TGTGCCAGCAGCTGGGGACGGGGAACTGAAGCTTTCTTT. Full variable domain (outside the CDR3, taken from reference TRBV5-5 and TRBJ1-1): DAGVTQSPTHLIKTRGQQVTLRCSPISGHKSVSWYQQVLGQGPQFIFQYYEKEERGRGNFPDRFSARQFPNYSSELNVNALLLGDSALYLCASSWGRGTEAFFGQGTRLTVV.

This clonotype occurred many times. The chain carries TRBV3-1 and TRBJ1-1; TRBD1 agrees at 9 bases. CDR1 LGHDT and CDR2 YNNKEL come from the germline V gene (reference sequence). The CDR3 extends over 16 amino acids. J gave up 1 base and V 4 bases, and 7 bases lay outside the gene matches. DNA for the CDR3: TGTGCCAGCAGCCTTGGACAGGGGAATGGGAACACTGAAGCTTTCTTT. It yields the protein CASSLGQGNGNTEAFF.

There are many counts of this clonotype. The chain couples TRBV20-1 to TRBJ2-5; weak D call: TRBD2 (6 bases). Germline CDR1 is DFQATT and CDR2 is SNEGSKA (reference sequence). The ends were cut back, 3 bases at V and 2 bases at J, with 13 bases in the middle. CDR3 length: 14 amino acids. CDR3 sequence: CSARGLALQETQYF. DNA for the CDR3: TGCAGTGCTAGGGGGCTAGCGTTACAAGAGACCCAGTACTTC.

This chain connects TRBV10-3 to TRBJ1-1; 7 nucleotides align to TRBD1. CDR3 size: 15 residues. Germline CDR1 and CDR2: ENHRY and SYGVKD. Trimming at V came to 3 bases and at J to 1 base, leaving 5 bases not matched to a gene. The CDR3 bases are TGTGCCATCAGTGATACAGGGGCTCGGAACACTGAAGCTTTCTTT. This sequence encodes CAISDTGARNTEAFF.

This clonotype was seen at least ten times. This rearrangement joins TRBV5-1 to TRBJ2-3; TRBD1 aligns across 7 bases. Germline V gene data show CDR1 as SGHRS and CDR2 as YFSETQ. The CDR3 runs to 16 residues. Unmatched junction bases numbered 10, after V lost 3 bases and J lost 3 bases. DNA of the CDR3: TGCGCCAGCAGCTACAAGACAGGGTCGGAAACAGATACGCAGTATTTT. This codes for CASSYKTGSETDTQYF.

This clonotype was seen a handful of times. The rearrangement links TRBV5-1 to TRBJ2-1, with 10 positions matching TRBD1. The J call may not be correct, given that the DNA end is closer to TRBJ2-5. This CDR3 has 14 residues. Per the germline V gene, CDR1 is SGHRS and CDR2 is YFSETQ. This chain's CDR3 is CASSLGQGAQTQYF. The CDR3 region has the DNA TGCGCCAGCAGCTTGGGACAGGGGGCCCAGACCCAGTACTTC.